Listed below are T cell receptor beta chains from one sample, sequenced in a study of OX40 agonist ivuxolimab in advanced cancers. Clones were read by immunoSEQ multiplex PCR, and TCRdb kept only the in-frame ones, dropping some. The table lists around 80,000 clones, around 84% of them singletons. This sample comprised CD4+ or CD8+ T cells sorted from blood, obtained in a trial of the OX40 agonist ivuxolimab. The source is an adult with an advanced solid tumor such as melanoma, head and neck, liver or kidney cancer. Both conserved end residues are part of each CDR3. D genes are given only for firm matches. For some rows the clone size is stated as once, few or many, or as a class when expanded; others skip it.

clone size: -; D gene: -; V gene: TRBV6-8; J gene: TRBJ1-2; CDR3 protein: CAGSYFGTAYGYTF; CDR3 DNA: TGTGCCGGCAGTTACTTTGGGACGGCCTATGGCTACACCTTC
clone size: -; D gene: -; V gene: TRBV4-1; J gene: TRBJ2-5; CDR3 protein: CASSREKGGTDRETQYF; CDR3 DNA: TGCGCCAGCAGCCGCGAAAAGGGGGGGACTGATCGGGAGACCCAGTACTTC
clone size: once; D gene: -; V gene: TRBV27; J gene: TRBJ2-7; CDR3 protein: CASSFGGSLPYEQYF; CDR3 DNA: TGTGCCAGCAGTTTCGGTGGCAGCTTGCCCTACGAGCAGTACTTC
clone size: -; D gene: -; V gene: TRBV19; J gene: TRBJ1-1; CDR3 protein: CASSRQNTEAFF; CDR3 DNA: TGTGCCAGTAGTCGACAGAACACTGAAGCTTTCTTT
clone size: -; D gene: -; V gene: TRBV6-5; J gene: TRBJ1-3; CDR3 protein: CASSYESGFSGNTIYF; CDR3 DNA: TGTGCCAGCAGTTACGAGTCTGGGTTCTCTGGAAACACCATATATTTT
clone size: -; D gene: TRBD1; V gene: TRBV9; J gene: TRBJ1-1; CDR3 protein: CASSLQGGDTEAFF; CDR3 DNA: TGTGCCAGCAGCCTCCAGGGGGGGGACACTGAAGCTTTCTTT
clone size: -; D gene: -; V gene: TRBV4-2; J gene: TRBJ2-3; CDR3 protein: CASSQEPSDTQYF; CDR3 DNA: TGTGCCAGCAGCCAAGAGCCCTCGGATACGCAGTATTTT
clone size: -; D gene: -; V gene: TRBV30; J gene: TRBJ1-1; CDR3 protein: CAWRTAYEAFF; CDR3 DNA: TGTGCCTGGAGGACAGCCTATGAAGCTTTCTTT
clone size: few; D gene: -; V gene: TRBV9; J gene: TRBJ1-1; CDR3 protein: CASSGPTPNTEAFF; CDR3 DNA: TGTGCCAGCAGCGGACCCACACCGAACACTGAAGCTTTCTTT
clone size: -; D gene: -; V gene: TRBV7-8; J gene: TRBJ2-7; CDR3 protein: CASSKGGDYEQYF; CDR3 DNA: TGTGCCAGCAGCAAGGGGGGTGACTACGAGCAGTACTTC
clone size: -; D gene: TRBD1; V gene: TRBV10-3; J gene: TRBJ2-6; CDR3 protein: CAISDPGQGAGANVLTF; CDR3 DNA: TGTGCCATCAGTGACCCGGGACAGGGGGCTGGGGCCAACGTCCTGACTTTC
clone size: -; D gene: TRBD1; V gene: TRBV10-1; J gene: TRBJ1-1; CDR3 protein: CASSKTGGINAEAFF; CDR3 DNA: TGCGCCAGCAGCAAGACAGGGGGCATAAACGCTGAAGCTTTCTTT
clone size: -; D gene: TRBD1; V gene: TRBV11-3; J gene: TRBJ2-7; CDR3 protein: CASSLTGSAYEQYF; CDR3 DNA: TGTGCCAGCAGCTTGACAGGGTCAGCCTACGAGCAGTACTTC
clone size: -; D gene: -; V gene: TRBV19; J gene: TRBJ1-4; CDR3 protein: CASSNPGESLGRLFF; CDR3 DNA: TGTGCCAGTAGTAACCCAGGGGAGTCCCTTGGAAGACTGTTTTTT
clone size: -; D gene: -; V gene: TRBV28; J gene: TRBJ1-2; CDR3 protein: CASSLGQAYGYTF; CDR3 DNA: TGTGCCAGCAGTTTAGGGCAGGCCTATGGCTACACCTTC
clone size: once; D gene: TRBD1; V gene: TRBV10-3; J gene: TRBJ2-5; CDR3 protein: CAIRRLGTDLETQYF; CDR3 DNA: TGTGCCATCAGAAGATTAGGGACAGATCTAGAGACCCAGTACTTC
clone size: -; D gene: TRBD1; V gene: TRBV18; J gene: TRBJ2-3; CDR3 protein: CASSTGVDTQYF; CDR3 DNA: TGTGCCAGCTCCACAGGGGTAGATACGCAGTATTTT
clone size: -; D gene: -; V gene: TRBV19; J gene: TRBJ1-4; CDR3 protein: CASSIDRAGRLFF; CDR3 DNA: TGTGCCAGTAGTATAGACAGGGCGGGGAGGCTGTTTTTT
clone size: -; D gene: -; V gene: TRBV6-4; J gene: TRBJ2-7; CDR3 protein: CASSDEAGGEQYF; CDR3 DNA: TGTGCCAGCAGTGACGAGGCAGGAGGCGAGCAGTACTTC
clone size: -; D gene: TRBD1; V gene: TRBV10-2; J gene: TRBJ1-1; CDR3 protein: CASRQIQGEGTEAFF; CDR3 DNA: TGCGCCAGCAGACAAATACAGGGGGAGGGCACTGAAGCTTTCTTT
clone size: -; D gene: TRBD2; V gene: TRBV7-9; J gene: TRBJ2-1; CDR3 protein: CASSGGTSGQYNEQFF; CDR3 DNA: TGTGCCAGCAGCGGTGGGACTAGCGGGCAATACAATGAGCAGTTCTTC
clone size: few; D gene: -; V gene: TRBV29-1; J gene: TRBJ2-5; CDR3 protein: CSVNPGETQYF; CDR3 DNA: TGCAGCGTTAACCCTGGGGAGACCCAGTACTTC
clone size: few; D gene: -; V gene: TRBV6-1; J gene: TRBJ1-6; CDR3 protein: CASSEKVNSPLHF; CDR3 DNA: TGTGCCAGCAGTGAAAAGGTTAATTCACCCCTCCACTTT
clone size: -; D gene: TRBD2; V gene: TRBV27; J gene: TRBJ2-3; CDR3 protein: CASSFRVGGATDTQYF; CDR3 DNA: TGTGCCAGCAGTTTTAGGGTCGGGGGGGCCACAGATACGCAGTATTTT
clone size: few; D gene: TRBD2; V gene: TRBV4-1; J gene: TRBJ2-1; CDR3 protein: CASSHALAGSSYNEQFF; CDR3 DNA: TGCGCCAGCAGCCATGCATTAGCGGGGAGCTCCTACAATGAGCAGTTCTTC
clone size: -; D gene: TRBD1; V gene: TRBV6-1; J gene: TRBJ1-5; CDR3 protein: CASTFTGGVQPQHF; CDR3 DNA: TGTGCCAGCACCTTTACAGGGGGCGTTCAGCCCCAGCATTTT
clone size: -; D gene: -; V gene: TRBV19; J gene: TRBJ2-5; CDR3 protein: CASSSNNQETQYF; CDR3 DNA: TGTGCCAGTAGTTCGAACAACCAAGAGACCCAGTACTTC
clone size: -; D gene: TRBD2; V gene: TRBV6-5; J gene: TRBJ2-3; CDR3 protein: CASSSWTSGESNTQYF; CDR3 DNA: TGTGCCAGCAGTTCATGGACTAGCGGGGAGAGCAATACGCAGTATTTT
clone size: -; D gene: -; V gene: TRBV29-1; J gene: TRBJ1-5; CDR3 protein: CRGTLGGGDQPQHF; CDR3 DNA: TGCAGGGGTACTCTCGGGGGTGGCGATCAGCCCCAGCATTTT
clone size: -; D gene: -; V gene: TRBV7-9; J gene: TRBJ2-3; CDR3 protein: CASSLKEGPLTDTQYF; CDR3 DNA: TGTGCCAGCAGCTTAAAGGAGGGTCCCTTGACAGATACGCAGTATTTT
clone size: -; D gene: -; V gene: TRBV7-2; J gene: TRBJ2-3; CDR3 protein: CASSLGVETDTQYF; CDR3 DNA: TGTGCCAGCAGCTTGGGGGTGGAAACAGATACGCAGTATTTT
clone size: -; D gene: -; V gene: TRBV30; J gene: TRBJ1-3; CDR3 protein: CAWSSESGNTIYF; CDR3 DNA: TGTGCCTGGAGTAGCGAGTCTGGAAACACCATATATTTT
clone size: -; D gene: TRBD2; V gene: TRBV4-2; J gene: TRBJ2-7; CDR3 protein: CASSFSGGTQYF; CDR3 DNA: TGTGCCAGCAGCTTTAGCGGGGGGACGCAGTACTTC
clone size: -; D gene: -; V gene: TRBV2; J gene: TRBJ2-6; CDR3 protein: CASSVESGANVLTF; CDR3 DNA: TGTGCCAGCAGTGTTGAGTCTGGGGCCAACGTCCTGACTTTC
clone size: -; D gene: TRBD1; V gene: TRBV7-9; J gene: TRBJ1-4; CDR3 protein: CASSPSGDREEKLFF; CDR3 DNA: TGTGCCAGCAGCCCCTCAGGGGACAGGGAAGAAAAACTGTTTTTT
clone size: -; D gene: -; V gene: TRBV7-9; J gene: TRBJ2-3; CDR3 protein: CASSPDTQYF; CDR3 DNA: TGTGCCAGCAGCCCAGATACGCAGTATTTT
clone size: -; D gene: -; V gene: TRBV19; J gene: TRBJ2-3; CDR3 protein: CASSSEGKRGTDTQYF; CDR3 DNA: TGTGCCAGCTCCTCGGAGGGGAAAAGGGGCACAGATACGCAGTATTTT
clone size: -; D gene: TRBD1; V gene: TRBV15; J gene: TRBJ1-2; CDR3 protein: CATSGPSHRGAYGYTF; CDR3 DNA: TGTGCCACCAGCGGACCGTCACACAGGGGGGCCTATGGCTACACCTTC
clone size: -; D gene: -; V gene: TRBV18; J gene: TRBJ1-1; CDR3 protein: CASSPAVGNTEAFF; CDR3 DNA: TGTGCCAGCTCCCCGGCTGTAGGGAACACTGAAGCTTTCTTT
clone size: -; D gene: -; V gene: TRBV9; J gene: TRBJ1-1; CDR3 protein: CASSSLGGAGGSEAFF; CDR3 DNA: TGTGCCAGCAGCTCTCTTGGGGGCGCGGGTGGATCTGAAGCTTTCTTT
clone size: -; D gene: -; V gene: TRBV5-1; J gene: TRBJ1-3; CDR3 protein: CASSLRGIPGNTIYF; CDR3 DNA: TGCGCCAGCAGCTTGAGAGGAATTCCTGGAAACACCATATATTTT